This T cell receptor beta chain was sequenced in a study of tumor and adjacent non-tumor tissue in lung cancer. Overall study: Aged roughly 31 to 80 years, patients included about 11 men and about five women with stage I to III disease.

Findings of the study overall: In normal lung, the top 100 clones were significantly more dominant than in tumor.

This sample's RNA came from whole unsorted tissue. A modified ARM-PCR protocol with three rounds of nested PCR amplified TCRbeta. TCRdb passed the multiplex PCR reads through MiXCR, listing each CDR3 protein once. The profile shows tens of thousands of distinct CDR3 sequences, about 70% of them singletons. A remark on this clonotype: Its antigen is as yet unknown. One base away lies a much larger clone, so this may be a sequencing read error.

The CDR3 length is 14 residues. Germline-derived CDR1 and CDR2 are DFQATT and SNEGSKA (reference sequence). V gene TRBV20-1 combines with J gene TRBJ1-1; D possibly corresponds to TRBD1 (5 bases). The sequencing sample was made of lung tumor tissue. The source of this sequence is a man in his 60s with non-small cell lung cancer. The DNA for the CDR3 is TGCAGTGCCAAAAATGCAGGGAAGAACGCTGAAGCTTTCTTT. Its protein is CSAKNAGKNAEAFF.